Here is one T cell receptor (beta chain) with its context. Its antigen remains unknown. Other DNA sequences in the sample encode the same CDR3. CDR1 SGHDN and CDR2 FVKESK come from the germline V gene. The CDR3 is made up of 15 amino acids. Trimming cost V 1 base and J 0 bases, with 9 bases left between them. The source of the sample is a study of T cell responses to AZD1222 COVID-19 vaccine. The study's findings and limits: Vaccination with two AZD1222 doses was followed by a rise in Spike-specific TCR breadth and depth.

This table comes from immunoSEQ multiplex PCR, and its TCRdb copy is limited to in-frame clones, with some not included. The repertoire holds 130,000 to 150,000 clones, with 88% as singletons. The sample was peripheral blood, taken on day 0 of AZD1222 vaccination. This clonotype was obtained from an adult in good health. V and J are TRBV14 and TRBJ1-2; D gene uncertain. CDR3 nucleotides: TGTGCCAGCAGCCAAGGTTGGCGTTCTAACTATGGCTACACCTTC. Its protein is CASSQGWRSNYGYTF. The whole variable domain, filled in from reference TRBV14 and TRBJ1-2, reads EAGVTQFPSHSVIEKGQTVTLRCDPISGHDNLYWYRRVMGKEIKFLLHFVKESKQDESGMPNNRFLAERTGGTYSTLKVQPAELEDSGVYFCASSQGWRSNYGYTFGSGTRLTVV.